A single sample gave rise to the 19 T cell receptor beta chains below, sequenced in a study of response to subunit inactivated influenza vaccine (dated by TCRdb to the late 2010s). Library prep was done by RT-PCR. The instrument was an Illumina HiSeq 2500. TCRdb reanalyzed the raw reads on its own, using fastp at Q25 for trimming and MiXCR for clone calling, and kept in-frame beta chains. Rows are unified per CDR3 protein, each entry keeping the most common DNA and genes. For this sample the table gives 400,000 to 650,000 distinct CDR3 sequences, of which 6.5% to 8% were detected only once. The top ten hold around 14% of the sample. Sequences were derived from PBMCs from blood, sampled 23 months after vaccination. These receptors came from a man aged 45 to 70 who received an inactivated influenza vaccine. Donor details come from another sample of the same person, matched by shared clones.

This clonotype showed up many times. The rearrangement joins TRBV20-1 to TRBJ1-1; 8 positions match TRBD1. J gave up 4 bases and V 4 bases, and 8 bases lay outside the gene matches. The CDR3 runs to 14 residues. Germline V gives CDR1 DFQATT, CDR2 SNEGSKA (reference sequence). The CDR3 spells CSAKPTGVGTEAFF. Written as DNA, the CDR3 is TGCAGTGCTAAACCGACAGGGGTGGGCACTGAAGCTTTCTTT.

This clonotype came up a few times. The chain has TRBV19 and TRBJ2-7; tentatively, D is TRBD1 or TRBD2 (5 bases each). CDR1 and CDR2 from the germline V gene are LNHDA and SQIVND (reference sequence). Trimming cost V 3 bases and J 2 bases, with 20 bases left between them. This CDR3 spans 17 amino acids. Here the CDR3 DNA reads TGTGCCAGTAGTATGTTCCGAATGGGGGACCTTCCCTACGAGCAGTACTTC. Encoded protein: CASSMFRMGDLPYEQYF. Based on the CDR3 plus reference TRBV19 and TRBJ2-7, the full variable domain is DGGITQSPKYLFRKEGQNVTLSCEQNLNHDAMYWYRQDPGQGLRLIYYSQIVNDFQKGDIAEGYSVSREKKESFPLTVTSAQKNPTAFYLCASSMFRMGDLPYEQYFGPGTRLTVT.

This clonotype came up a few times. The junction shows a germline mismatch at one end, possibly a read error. Here the CDR3 reads CASSQEGHGLNF. The CDR3 DNA is TGTGCCAGCAGCCAAGAAGGTCACGGACTGAACTTC. The chain is built from TRBV3-1 and TRBJ2-7; D possibly corresponds to TRBD2 (5 bases). Germline loops: CDR1 LGHDT, CDR2 YNNKEL (reference sequence). The CDR3 runs to 12 residues.

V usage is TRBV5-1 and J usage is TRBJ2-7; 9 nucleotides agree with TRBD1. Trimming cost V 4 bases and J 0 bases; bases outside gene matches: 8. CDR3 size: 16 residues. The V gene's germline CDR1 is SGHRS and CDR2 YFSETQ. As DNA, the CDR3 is TGCGCCAGCAGCATAACCCCGACAGGGGGCTCCTACGAGCAGTACTTC. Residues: CASSITPTGGSYEQYF.

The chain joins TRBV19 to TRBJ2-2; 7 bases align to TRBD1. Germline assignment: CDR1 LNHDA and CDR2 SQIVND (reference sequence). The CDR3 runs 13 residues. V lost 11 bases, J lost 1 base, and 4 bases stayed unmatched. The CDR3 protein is CAVRTGNTGELFF. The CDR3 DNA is TGTGCCGTAAGGACAGGGAACACCGGGGAGCTGTTTTTT. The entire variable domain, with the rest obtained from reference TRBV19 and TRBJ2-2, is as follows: DGGITQSPKYLFRKEGQNVTLSCEQNLNHDAMYWYRQDPGQGLRLIYYSQIVNDFQKGDIAEGYSVSREKKESFPLTVTSAQKNPTAFYLCAVRTGNTGELFFGEGSRLTVL.

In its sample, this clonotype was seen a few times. CDR3 protein: CASSHGRGSYEQYF. The CDR3 DNA follows: TGTGCCAGCAGCCATGGCAGGGGCTCCTACGAGCAGTACTTC. J is TRBJ2-7 and V is TRBV3-1; D perhaps matches TRBD1 (6 bases). Germline loops: CDR1 LGHDT, CDR2 YNNKEL (reference sequence). V lost 3 bases to trimming and J lost 0 bases, with 9 bases between them. The CDR3 consists of 14 residues.

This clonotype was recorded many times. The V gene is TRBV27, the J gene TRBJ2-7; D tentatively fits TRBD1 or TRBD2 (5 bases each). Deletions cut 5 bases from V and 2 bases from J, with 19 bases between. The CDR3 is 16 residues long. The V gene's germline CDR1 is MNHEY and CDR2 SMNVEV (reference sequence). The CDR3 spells CASSHHGTGRAYEQYF. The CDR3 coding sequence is TGTGCCAGCAGTCACCACGGGACGGGACGCGCCTACGAGCAGTACTTC.

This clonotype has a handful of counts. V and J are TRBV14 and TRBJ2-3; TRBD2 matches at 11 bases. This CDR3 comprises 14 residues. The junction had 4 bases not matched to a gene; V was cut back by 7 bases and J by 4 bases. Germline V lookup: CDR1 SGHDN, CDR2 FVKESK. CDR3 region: CASNLAGGADTQYF. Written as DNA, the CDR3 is TGTGCCAGCAACCTAGCGGGAGGAGCAGATACGCAGTATTTT.

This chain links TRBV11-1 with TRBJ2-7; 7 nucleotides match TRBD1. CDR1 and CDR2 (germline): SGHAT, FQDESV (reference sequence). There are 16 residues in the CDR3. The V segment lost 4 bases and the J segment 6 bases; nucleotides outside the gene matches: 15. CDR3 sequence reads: CASSSGPRQGRTEQYF. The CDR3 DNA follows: TGTGCCAGCAGCTCCGGCCCGCGACAGGGACGGACCGAGCAGTACTTC.

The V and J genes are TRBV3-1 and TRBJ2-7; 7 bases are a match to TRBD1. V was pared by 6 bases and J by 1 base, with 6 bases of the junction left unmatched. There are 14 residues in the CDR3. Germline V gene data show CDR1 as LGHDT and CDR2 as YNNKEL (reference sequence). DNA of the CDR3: TGTGCCAGCAGGAAACAGGGGTCGTCCTACGAGCAGTACTTC. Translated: CASRKQGSSYEQYF.

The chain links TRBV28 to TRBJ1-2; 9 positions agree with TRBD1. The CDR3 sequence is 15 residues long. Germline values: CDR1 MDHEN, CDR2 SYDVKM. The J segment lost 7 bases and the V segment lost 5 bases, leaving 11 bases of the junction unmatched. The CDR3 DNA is TGTGCCAGCAGTAAACAGGGGGCGCTTTATCTTGGCTACACCTTC. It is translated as CASSKQGALYLGYTF.

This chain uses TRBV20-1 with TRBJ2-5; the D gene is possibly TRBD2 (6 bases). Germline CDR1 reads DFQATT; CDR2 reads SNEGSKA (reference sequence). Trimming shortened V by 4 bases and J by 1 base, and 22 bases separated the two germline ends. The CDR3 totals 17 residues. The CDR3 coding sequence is TGCAGTGCTATAACCCTCGGGGCTAGCGTGCTCCAAGAGACCCAGTACTTC. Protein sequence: CSAITLGASVLQETQYF.

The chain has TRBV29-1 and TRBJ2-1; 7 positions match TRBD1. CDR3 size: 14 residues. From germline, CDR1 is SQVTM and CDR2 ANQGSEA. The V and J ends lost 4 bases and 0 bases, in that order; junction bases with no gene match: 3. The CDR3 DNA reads TGCAGCGTTGCAGGGGGAATCTCCTACAATGAGCAGTTCTTC. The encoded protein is CSVAGGISYNEQFF.

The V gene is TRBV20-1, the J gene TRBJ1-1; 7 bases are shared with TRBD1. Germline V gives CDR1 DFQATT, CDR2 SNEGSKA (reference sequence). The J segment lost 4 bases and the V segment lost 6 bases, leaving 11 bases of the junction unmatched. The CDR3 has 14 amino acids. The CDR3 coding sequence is TGCAGTGCCAGGGGAGGGGGCGCAGGCACTGAAGCTTTCTTT. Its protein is CSARGGGAGTEAFF.

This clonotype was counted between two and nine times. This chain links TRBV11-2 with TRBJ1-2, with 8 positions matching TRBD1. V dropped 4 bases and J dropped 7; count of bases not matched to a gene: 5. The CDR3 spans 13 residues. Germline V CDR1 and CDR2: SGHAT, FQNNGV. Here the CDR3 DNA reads TGTGCCAGCAGCTCGGAGACAGGGGCTGGCTACACCTTC. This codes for CASSSETGAGYTF.

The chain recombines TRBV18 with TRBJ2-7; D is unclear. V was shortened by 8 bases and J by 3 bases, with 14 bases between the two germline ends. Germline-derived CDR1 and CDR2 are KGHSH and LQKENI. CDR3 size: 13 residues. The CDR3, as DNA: TGTGCCAGCCGAGAGACGGGTAACTACGAGCAGTACTTC. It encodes CASRETGNYEQYF.

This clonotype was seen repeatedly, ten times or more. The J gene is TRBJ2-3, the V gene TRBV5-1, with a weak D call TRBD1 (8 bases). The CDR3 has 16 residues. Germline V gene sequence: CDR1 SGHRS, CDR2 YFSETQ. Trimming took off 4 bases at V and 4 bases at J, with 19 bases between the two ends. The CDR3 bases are TGCGCCAGCAGCCCGGACAGGGTGGGAGGGGCAGATACGCAGTATTTT. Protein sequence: CASSPDRVGGADTQYF.

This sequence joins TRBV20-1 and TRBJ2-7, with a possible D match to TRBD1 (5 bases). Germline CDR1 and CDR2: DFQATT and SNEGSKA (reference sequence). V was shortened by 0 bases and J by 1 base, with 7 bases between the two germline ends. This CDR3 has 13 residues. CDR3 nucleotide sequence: TGCAGTGCTAGAGAGGGGCTGTCCTACGAGCAGTACTTC. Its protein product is CSAREGLSYEQYF.

This CDR3 reads CASSFNRRGYNEQFF. CDR3 nucleotides: TGTGCCAGCAGCTTTAACCGGAGGGGCTACAATGAGCAGTTCTTC. This chain joins TRBV5-6 and TRBJ2-1; the D gene is possibly TRBD2 (6 bases). V dropped 2 bases and J dropped 3 bases, with 12 bases sitting between them. Germline CDR1 reads SGHDT; CDR2 reads YYEEEE. This CDR3 region has 15 residues.